This TCR beta chain was documented in a study of blood T cell repertoires in COVID-19. Study-wide context: T cells, B-cell-depleted T cells, or PBMCs provided the cDNA or gDNA that served as material.

V gave up 1 base and J gave up 4 bases, with 13 bases separating them. The CDR3 has 15 residues. Per the study methods: Nucleated cell number was recorded as an estimate derived from reference gene primer amplification. Sequencing used immunoSEQ multiplex PCR; TCRdb keeps in-frame clones, though not all of them. That table is the source of V, J and clone size, and D and trimming were worked out from the DNA. The sample lists roughly 180,000 clones, approximately 91% occurring once. This clonotype was obtained from a man aged 70 or older with active or convalescent COVID-19. Sequencing was carried out using peripheral blood. This chain joins TRBV23-1 and TRBJ1-1; D gene ambiguous. TRBV23-1 is given ORF status, its function remaining uncertain. CDR3 loop: CASSQWERWGTEAFF. In nucleotides, the CDR3 is TGCGCCAGCAGTCAATGGGAGAGGTGGGGCACTGAAGCTTTCTTT.